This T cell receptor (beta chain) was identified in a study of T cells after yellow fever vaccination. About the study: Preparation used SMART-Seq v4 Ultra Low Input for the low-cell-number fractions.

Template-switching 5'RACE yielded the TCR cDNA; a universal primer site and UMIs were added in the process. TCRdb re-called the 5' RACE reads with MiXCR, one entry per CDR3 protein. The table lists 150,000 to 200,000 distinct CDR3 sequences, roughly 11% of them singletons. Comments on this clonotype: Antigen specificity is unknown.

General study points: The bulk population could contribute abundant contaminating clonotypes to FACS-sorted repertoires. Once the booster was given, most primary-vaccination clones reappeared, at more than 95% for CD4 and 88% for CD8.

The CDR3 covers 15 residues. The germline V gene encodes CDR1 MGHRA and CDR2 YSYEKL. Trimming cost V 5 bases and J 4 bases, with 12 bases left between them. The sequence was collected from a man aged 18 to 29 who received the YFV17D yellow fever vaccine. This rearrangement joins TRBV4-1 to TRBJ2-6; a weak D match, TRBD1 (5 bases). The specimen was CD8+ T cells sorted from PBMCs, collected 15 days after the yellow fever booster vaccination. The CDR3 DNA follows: TGCGCCAGCAGCTTTCAGGGTGCGGGGGCCAACGTCCTGACTTTC. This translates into CASSFQGAGANVLTF.